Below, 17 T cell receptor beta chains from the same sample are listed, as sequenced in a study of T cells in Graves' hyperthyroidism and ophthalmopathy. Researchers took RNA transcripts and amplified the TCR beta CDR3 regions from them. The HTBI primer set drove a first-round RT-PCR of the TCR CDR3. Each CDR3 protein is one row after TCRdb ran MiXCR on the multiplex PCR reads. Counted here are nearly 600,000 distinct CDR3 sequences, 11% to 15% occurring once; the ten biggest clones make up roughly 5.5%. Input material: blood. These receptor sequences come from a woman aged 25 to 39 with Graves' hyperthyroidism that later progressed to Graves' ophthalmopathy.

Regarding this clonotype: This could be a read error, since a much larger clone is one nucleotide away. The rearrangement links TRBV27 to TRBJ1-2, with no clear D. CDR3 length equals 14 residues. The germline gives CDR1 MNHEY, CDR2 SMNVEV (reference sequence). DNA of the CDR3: TGTGCCAGCAGTTCCAAGTCCGGTGTTTATGGCTACGCCTTC. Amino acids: CASSSKSGVYGYAF.

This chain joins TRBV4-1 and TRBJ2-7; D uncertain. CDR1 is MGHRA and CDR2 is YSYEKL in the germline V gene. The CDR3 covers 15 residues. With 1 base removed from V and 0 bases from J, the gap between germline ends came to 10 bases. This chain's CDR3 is CASSQAKGSSYEQYF. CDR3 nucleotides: TGCGCCAGCAGCCAAGCTAAGGGAAGCTCCTACGAGCAGTACTTC.

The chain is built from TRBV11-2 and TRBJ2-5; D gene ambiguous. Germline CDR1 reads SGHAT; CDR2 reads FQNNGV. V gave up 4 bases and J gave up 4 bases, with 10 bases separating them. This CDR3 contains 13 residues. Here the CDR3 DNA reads TGTGCCAGCAGCTCCTCGGCCCCAGAGACCCAGTACTTC. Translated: CASSSSAPETQYF. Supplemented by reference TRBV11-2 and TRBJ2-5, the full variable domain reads EAGVAQSPRYKIIEKRQSVAFWCNPISGHATLYWYQQILGQGPKLLIQFQNNGVVDDSQLPKDRFSAERLKGVDSTLKIQPAKLEDSAVYLCASSSSAPETQYFGPGTRLLVL.

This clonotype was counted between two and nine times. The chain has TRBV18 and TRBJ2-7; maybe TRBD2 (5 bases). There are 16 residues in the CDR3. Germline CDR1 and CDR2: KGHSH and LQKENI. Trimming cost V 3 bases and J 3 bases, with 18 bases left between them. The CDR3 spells CASSPQSAGLDYEQYF. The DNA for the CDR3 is TGTGCCAGCTCACCTCAATCGGCGGGCCTAGACTACGAGCAGTACTTC.

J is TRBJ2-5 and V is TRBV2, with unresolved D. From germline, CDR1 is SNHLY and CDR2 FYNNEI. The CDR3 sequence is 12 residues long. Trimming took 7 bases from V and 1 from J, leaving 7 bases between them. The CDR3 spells CASTQSQETQYF. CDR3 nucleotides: TGTGCCAGCACCCAGAGCCAAGAGACCCAGTACTTC.

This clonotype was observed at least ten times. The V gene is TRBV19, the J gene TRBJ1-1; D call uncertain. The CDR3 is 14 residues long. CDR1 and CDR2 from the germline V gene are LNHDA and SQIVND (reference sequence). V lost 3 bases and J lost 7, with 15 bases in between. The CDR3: CASSMNRPEDEAFF. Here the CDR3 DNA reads TGTGCCAGTAGTATGAACAGACCCGAAGATGAAGCTTTCTTT.

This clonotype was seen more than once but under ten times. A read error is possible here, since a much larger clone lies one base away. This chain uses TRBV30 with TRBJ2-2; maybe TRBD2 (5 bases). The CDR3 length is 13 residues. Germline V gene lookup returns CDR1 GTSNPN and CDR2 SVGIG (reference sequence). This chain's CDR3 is CAWKGPGTGELLF. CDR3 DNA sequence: TGTGCCTGGAAGGGCCCTGGCACCGGGGAGCTGCTTTTT.

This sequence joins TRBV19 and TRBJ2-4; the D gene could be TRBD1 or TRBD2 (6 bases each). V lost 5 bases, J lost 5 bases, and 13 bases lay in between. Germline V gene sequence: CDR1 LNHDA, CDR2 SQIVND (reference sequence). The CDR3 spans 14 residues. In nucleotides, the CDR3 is TGTGCCAGTAGTCAAGGAGGGGGGCAAAACATTCAGTACTTC. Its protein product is CASSQGGGQNIQYF.

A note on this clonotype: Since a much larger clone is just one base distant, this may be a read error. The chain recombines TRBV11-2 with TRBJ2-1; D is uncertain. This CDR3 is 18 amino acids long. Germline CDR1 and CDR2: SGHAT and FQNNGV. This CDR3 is CASIPIGGRFSSYNERFF. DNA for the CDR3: TGTGCCAGCATCCCGATCGGCGGCCGCTTTAGCTCCTACAATGAGCGGTTCTTC. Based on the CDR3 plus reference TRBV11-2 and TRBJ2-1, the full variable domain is EAGVAQSPRYKIIEKRQSVAFWCNPISGHATLYWYQQILGQGPKLLIQFQNNGVVDDSQLPKDRFSAERLKGVDSTLKIQPAKLEDSAVYLCASIPIGGRFSSYNERFFGPGTRLTVL.

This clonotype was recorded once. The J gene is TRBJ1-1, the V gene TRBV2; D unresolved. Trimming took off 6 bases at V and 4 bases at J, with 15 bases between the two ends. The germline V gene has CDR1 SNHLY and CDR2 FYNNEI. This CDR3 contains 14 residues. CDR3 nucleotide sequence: TGTGCCAGCAGCCCGCATACAGTCCCCACTGAAGCTTTCTTT. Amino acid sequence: CASSPHTVPTEAFF.

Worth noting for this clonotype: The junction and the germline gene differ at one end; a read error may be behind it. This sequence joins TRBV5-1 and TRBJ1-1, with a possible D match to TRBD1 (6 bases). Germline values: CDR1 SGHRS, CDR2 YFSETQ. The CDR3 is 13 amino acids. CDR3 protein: CASSSSPGAQAFF. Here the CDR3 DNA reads TGTGCCAGCAGCTCATCCCCGGGGGCTCAAGCTTTCTTT.

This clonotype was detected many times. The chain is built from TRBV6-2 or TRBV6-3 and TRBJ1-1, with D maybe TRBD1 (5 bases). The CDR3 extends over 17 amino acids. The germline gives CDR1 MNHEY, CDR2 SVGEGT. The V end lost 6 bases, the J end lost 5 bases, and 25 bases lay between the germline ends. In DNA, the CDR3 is TGTGCCAGCAGCCCGGTGGGTTGGGGCAATCGTAAGACTGAAGCTTTCTTT. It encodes CASSPVGWGNRKTEAFF.

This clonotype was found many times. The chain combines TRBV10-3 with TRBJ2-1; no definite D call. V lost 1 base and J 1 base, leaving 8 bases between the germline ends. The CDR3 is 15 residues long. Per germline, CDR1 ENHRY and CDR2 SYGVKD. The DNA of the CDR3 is TGTGCCATCAGTGAGTGGCAGAAGTCCTACAATGAGCAGTTCTTC. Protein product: CAISEWQKSYNEQFF.

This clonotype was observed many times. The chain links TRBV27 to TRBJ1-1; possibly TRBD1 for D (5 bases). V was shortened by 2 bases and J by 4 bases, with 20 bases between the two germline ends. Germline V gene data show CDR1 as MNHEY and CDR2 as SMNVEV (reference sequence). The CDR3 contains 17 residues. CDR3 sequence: CASSLRSLWVGGTEAFF. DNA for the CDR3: TGTGCCAGCAGTTTAAGATCCCTTTGGGTCGGGGGCACTGAAGCTTTCTTT.

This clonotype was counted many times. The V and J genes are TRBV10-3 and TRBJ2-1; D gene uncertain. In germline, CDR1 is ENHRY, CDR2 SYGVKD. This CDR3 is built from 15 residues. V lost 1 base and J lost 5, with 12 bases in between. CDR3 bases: TGTGCCATCAGTGAGTTAACCACCCGGGACAATGAGCAGTTCTTC. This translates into CAISELTTRDNEQFF.

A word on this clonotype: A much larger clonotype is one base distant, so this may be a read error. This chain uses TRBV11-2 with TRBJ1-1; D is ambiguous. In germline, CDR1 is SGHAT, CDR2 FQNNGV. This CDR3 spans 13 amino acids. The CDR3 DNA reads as TGTGCCAGCATCAGACCGATGAACATTGAAGCTTTCTTT. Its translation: CASIRPMNIEAFF.

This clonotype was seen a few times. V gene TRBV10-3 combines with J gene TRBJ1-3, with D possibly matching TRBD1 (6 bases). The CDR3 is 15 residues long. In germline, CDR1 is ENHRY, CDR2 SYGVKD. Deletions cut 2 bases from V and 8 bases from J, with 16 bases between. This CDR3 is CAISESQGSPDTIYF. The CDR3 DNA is TGTGCCATCAGTGAGAGTCAGGGGAGCCCGGACACCATATATTTT.